This is a list of T cell receptor beta chains from one sample in a study of cytomegalovirus exposure and HLA in healthy donors. Sequenced by immunoSEQ multiplex PCR; TCRdb stores in-frame clones only, minus some. The profile covers roughly 130,000 clones, with roughly 74% appearing a single time and 5.5% to 7% taken by the ten largest. The sample consisted of PBMCs. The receptors shown here come from a man aged 35-49 years in good health and CMV-seropositive. Both conserved end residues are part of each CDR3. A D gene is named only where the DNA matches it firmly. Expanded clones are given a class, and other clones once, few, many or no size at all.

j_call	d_call	v_call	clone_size	cdr3_aa	cdr3_nt
TRBJ2-1	.	TRBV10-3	.	CAISESTGGYEQFF	TGTGCCATCAGTGAGTCGACGGGGGGCTATGAGCAGTTCTTC
TRBJ1-2	TRBD1	TRBV28	.	CASRRTGENYGYTF	TGTGCCAGCAGGCGGACAGGAGAGAACTATGGCTACACCTTC
TRBJ1-3	.	TRBV25-1	.	CASSEYSTSGNTIYF	TGTGCCAGCAGTGAGTACAGCACCTCTGGAAACACCATATATTTT
TRBJ2-3	TRBD1	TRBV27	.	CASSLSGQGSTDTQYF	TGTGCCAGCAGTTTATCGGGACAGGGGTCCACAGATACGCAGTATTTT
TRBJ2-7	TRBD1	TRBV6-1	.	CTSSEGTGTYEQYF	TGTACCAGCAGTGAAGGGACAGGGACCTACGAGCAGTACTTC
TRBJ2-3	TRBD2	TRBV7-6	.	CASSYNPGLGLSTDTQYF	TGTGCCAGCAGCTATAACCCGGGACTAGGGTTGAGCACAGATACGCAGTATTTT
TRBJ1-4	.	TRBV7-9	.	CASSLMGGEKLFF	TGTGCCAGCAGCTTAATGGGGGGTGAAAAACTGTTTTTT
TRBJ1-1	.	TRBV10-3	.	CASRIGGGNTEAFF	TGTGCCAGCAGAATCGGAGGAGGAAACACTGAAGCTTTCTTT
TRBJ2-1	TRBD1	TRBV9	few	CASSGTGVTTYNEQFF	TGTGCCAGCAGCGGGACAGGGGTCACTACTTACAATGAGCAGTTCTTC
TRBJ2-2	.	TRBV18	.	CASSPKEAVGELFF	TGTGCCAGCTCACCAAAGGAAGCGGTCGGGGAGCTGTTTTTT
TRBJ2-6	TRBD1	TRBV28	.	CASSETQGALLSGANVLTF	TGTGCCAGCAGCGAAACACAGGGGGCCCTCCTCTCTGGGGCCAACGTCCTGACTTTC
TRBJ1-5	.	TRBV19	.	CASSTFLGNQPQHF	TGTGCCAGTAGTACATTCTTAGGCAATCAGCCCCAGCATTTT
TRBJ2-3	TRBD2	TRBV5-1	few	CASSVGTSGGATDTQYF	TGCGCCAGCAGCGTAGGGACTAGCGGGGGGGCCACAGATACGCAGTATTTT
TRBJ2-7	.	TRBV28	few	CASTPTPTGDEQYF	TGTGCCAGCACCCCAACACCGACAGGTGACGAGCAGTACTTC
TRBJ1-4	.	TRBV4-2	.	CASSQDRGGFGTNEKLFF	TGTGCCAGCAGCCAAGACAGGGGTGGTTTTGGAACTAATGAAAAACTGTTTTTT
TRBJ2-1	TRBD2	TRBV27	few	CASRPTSGSYNEQFF	TGTGCCAGCAGACCGACTAGCGGGAGTTACAATGAGCAGTTCTTC
TRBJ1-2	.	TRBV6-5	few	CASSSGGAYGYTF	TGTGCCAGCAGTTCCGGAGGGGCCTATGGCTACACCTTC
TRBJ2-7	TRBD1	TRBV28	.	CASVTTTGALIYEQYF	TGTGCCAGCGTTACTACGACAGGGGCATTAATCTACGAGCAGTACTTC
TRBJ2-7	TRBD2	TRBV7-8	.	CASSLPTGRGPGTSGRYEQYF	TGTGCCAGCAGCTTACCGACAGGGAGAGGTCCCGGGACTAGCGGGAGGTACGAGCAGTACTTC
TRBJ2-3	TRBD2	TRBV10-3	.	CAIRRLAASTDTQYF	TGTGCCATCAGAAGACTAGCAGCTAGCACAGATACGCAGTATTTT
TRBJ2-2	TRBD2	TRBV27	.	CASRIAGRTGELFF	TGTGCCAGCAGGATAGCGGGAAGGACCGGGGAGCTGTTTTTT
TRBJ2-4	.	TRBV28	.	CAAEGDSNIQYF	TGTGCCGCCGAAGGAGACTCCAACATTCAGTACTTC
TRBJ2-7	TRBD2	TRBV5-1	.	CASSEQSSGSEQYF	TGCGCCAGCAGCGAACAGTCAAGCGGGAGCGAGCAGTACTTC
TRBJ1-5	.	TRBV19	.	CASLRYCNQPQHF	TGTGCCAGCCTCCGGTACTGCAATCAGCCCCAGCATTTT
TRBJ2-7	TRBD1	TRBV29-1	.	CSVRQGDEQYF	TGCAGCGTCAGACAGGGAGACGAGCAGTACTTC
TRBJ1-4	.	TRBV28	few	CASSFLTAATNEKLFF	TGTGCCAGCAGTTTCTTGACTGCCGCAACTAATGAAAAACTGTTTTTT
TRBJ2-1	TRBD1	TRBV6-1	few	CASSLQGNEQFF	TGTGCCAGCAGTTTACAGGGGAATGAGCAGTTCTTC
TRBJ1-6	.	TRBV6-6	.	CASNHIRGAYNSPLHF	TGTGCCAGCAACCACATCCGGGGGGCCTATAATTCACCCCTCCACTTT
TRBJ1-1	.	TRBV4-1	few	CASSHGQLEAFF	TGCGCCAGCAGCCACGGACAGCTTGAAGCTTTCTTT
TRBJ1-5	TRBD1	TRBV27	.	CASSPPLTGGNNQPQHF	TGTGCCAGCAGTCCCCCACTCACAGGGGGTAACAATCAGCCCCAGCATTTT
TRBJ1-5	.	TRBV6-1	medium-sized	CASSEGEGNQPQHF	TGTGCCAGCAGTGAGGGAGAGGGCAATCAGCCCCAGCATTTT
TRBJ2-7	TRBD2	TRBV6-6	.	CASSYSERERYEQYF	TGTGCCAGCAGTTACTCGGAGCGGGAGAGATACGAGCAGTACTTC
TRBJ2-1	TRBD1	TRBV5-1	.	CASTQPGTGTIEQFF	TGCGCCAGCACCCAACCCGGGACAGGTACAATTGAGCAGTTCTTC